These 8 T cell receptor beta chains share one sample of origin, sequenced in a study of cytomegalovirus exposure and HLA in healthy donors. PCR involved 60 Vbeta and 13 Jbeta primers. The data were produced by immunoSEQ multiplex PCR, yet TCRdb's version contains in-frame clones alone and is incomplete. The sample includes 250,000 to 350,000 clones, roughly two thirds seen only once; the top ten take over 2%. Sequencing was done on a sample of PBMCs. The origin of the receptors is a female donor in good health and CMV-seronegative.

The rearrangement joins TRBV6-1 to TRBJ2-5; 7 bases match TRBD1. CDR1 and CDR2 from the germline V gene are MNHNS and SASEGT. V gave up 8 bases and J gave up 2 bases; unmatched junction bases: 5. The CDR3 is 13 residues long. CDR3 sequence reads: CASGQVEQETQYF. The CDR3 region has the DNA TGTGCCAGCGGACAGGTAGAACAAGAGACCCAGTACTTC.

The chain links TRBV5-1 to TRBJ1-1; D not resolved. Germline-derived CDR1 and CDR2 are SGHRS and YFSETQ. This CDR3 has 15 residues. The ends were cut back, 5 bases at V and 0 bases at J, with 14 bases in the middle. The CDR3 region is CASRAAESLNTEAFF. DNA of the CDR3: TGCGCCAGCAGGGCGGCAGAATCTCTGAACACTGAAGCTTTCTTT.

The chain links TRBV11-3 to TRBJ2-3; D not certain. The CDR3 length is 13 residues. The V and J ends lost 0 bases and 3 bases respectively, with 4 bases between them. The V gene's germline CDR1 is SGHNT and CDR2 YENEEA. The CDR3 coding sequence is TGTGCCAGCAGCTTAGATTCGACAGATACGCAGTATTTT. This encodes CASSLDSTDTQYF. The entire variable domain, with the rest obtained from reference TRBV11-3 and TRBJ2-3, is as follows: EAGVVQSPRYKIIEKKQPVAFWCNPISGHNTLYWYLQNLGQGPELLIRYENEEAVDDSQLPKDRFSAERLKGVDSTLKIQPAELGDSAVYLCASSLDSTDTQYFGPGTRLTVL.

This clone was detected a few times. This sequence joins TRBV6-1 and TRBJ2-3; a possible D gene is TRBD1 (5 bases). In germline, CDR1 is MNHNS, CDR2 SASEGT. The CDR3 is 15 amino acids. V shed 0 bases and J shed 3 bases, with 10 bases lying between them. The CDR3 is CASSEAPGSTDTQYF. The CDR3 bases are TGTGCCAGCAGTGAAGCCCCAGGGTCGACAGATACGCAGTATTTT.

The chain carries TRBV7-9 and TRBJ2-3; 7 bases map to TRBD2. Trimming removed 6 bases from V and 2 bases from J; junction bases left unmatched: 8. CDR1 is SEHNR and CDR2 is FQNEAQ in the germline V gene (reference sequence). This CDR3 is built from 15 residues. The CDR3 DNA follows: TGTGCCAGCAGTTACACCGGGACTACCACAGATACGCAGTATTTT. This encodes CASSYTGTTTDTQYF.

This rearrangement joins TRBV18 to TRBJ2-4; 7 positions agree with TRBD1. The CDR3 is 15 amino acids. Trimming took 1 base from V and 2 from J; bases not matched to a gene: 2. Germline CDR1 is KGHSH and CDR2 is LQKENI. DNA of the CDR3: TGTGCCAGCTCACCACAGGGGGCGACCAAAAACATTCAGTACTTC. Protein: CASSPQGATKNIQYF.

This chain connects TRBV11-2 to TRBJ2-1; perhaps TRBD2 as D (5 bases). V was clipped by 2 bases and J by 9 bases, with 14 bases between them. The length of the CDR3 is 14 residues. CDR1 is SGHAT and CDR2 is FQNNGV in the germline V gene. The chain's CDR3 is CASSLQSRRREQFF. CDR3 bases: TGTGCCAGCAGCTTACAATCTAGGAGGCGTGAGCAGTTCTTC.

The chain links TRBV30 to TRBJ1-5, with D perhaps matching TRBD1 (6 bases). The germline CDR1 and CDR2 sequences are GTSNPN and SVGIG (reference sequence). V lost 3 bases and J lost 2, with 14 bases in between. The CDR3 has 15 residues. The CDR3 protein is CAWRSAGAGNQPQHF. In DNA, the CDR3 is TGTGCCTGGAGGTCGGCAGGGGCTGGCAATCAGCCCCAGCATTTT.